The entry that follows covers one T cell receptor (beta chain) sequence. The data derive from a study of patients and donors after allogeneic stem cell transplantation. TCRdb used MiXCR to reprocess the RT-PCR reads, holding one entry per CDR3 protein. The sample lists about a million distinct CDR3 sequences; over 15% were seen once. CDR3 length: 14 residues. The V gene's germline CDR1 is SQVTM and CDR2 ANQGSEA. The V end was cut by 3 bases, the J end by 5 bases, with 17 bases between. This chain links TRBV29-1 with TRBJ2-7; no reliable D call. The source of this sequence is a human donor who was either an allogeneic HSCT recipient or a stem cell or donor lymphocyte infusion donor (not recorded which). It is not recorded whose cells these are; they may come from a transplant donor. The sample was blood, either unsorted or a sorted T cell fraction (not recorded which). CDR3 bases: TGCAGCGTTGAGCCCGAAGGGCTGAACCACGAGCAGTACTTC. Translating it yields CSVEPEGLNHEQYF.